The subject of this entry is one T cell receptor (beta chain). The protocol was immunoSEQ multiplex PCR, while the TCRdb copy is restricted to in-frame clones and leaves out a portion. Of 25,000 to 35,000 clones in the sample, roughly 83% are singletons; the top ten hold over 15%. The sample is drawn from a study of OX40 agonist ivuxolimab in advanced cancers. Looking at the study overall: Patients got intravenous ivuxolimab at 0.01 to 10 mg/kg every 2 weeks. A partial response was reached by three patients: one with hepatocellular carcinoma and two with cutaneous melanoma.

If patients had autoimmune disease history or systemic immunosuppression, they were excluded. The V end lost 3 bases, the J end lost 1 base, and 6 bases lay between the germline ends. The CDR3 spans 13 residues. Germline assignment: CDR1 SEHNR and CDR2 FQNEAQ (reference sequence). This clonotype was sampled from an adult with an advanced solid tumor such as melanoma, head and neck, liver or kidney cancer. The chain uses TRBV7-9 and TRBJ1-1; TRBD1 might be the D (5 bases). This sample comprised CD4+ or CD8+ T cells sorted from blood, obtained in a trial of the OX40 agonist ivuxolimab. CDR3 sequence: CASSFGGNTEAFF. The CDR3 bases are TGTGCCAGCAGCTTCGGGGGGAACACTGAAGCTTTCTTT. Looking up the rest from reference TRBV7-9 and TRBJ1-1 gives the full variable domain: DTGVSQNPRHKITKRGQNVTFRCDPISEHNRLYWYRQTLGQGPEFLTYFQNEAQLEKSRLLSDRFSAERPKGSFSTLEIQRTEQGDSAMYLCASSFGGNTEAFFGQGTRLTVV.